The 14 T cell receptor beta chains listed next were all sequenced from one sample in a study of cytomegalovirus exposure and HLA in healthy donors. 60 Vbeta and 13 Jbeta primers were used in PCR. Measured with immunoSEQ multiplex PCR; TCRdb has only the in-frame clones, and not every one. The sample includes fewer than 150,000 clones, around 74% seen only once; the top ten take 30%. Input material: PBMCs. The receptor source for this set is a man aged 55 to 69 in good health and CMV-seropositive.

The chain links TRBV15 to TRBJ1-1, with TRBD1 identical over 11 bases. The CDR3 runs to 14 residues. From germline, CDR1 is LNHNV and CDR2 YYDKDF (reference sequence). The J segment lost 4 bases and the V segment lost 8 bases, leaving 6 bases of the junction unmatched. The CDR3 region has the DNA TGTGCCACCCGCCGGGACAGGGGGGGCACTGAAGCTTTCTTT. Encoded protein: CATRRDRGGTEAFF.

V is TRBV6-1 and J is TRBJ2-7, with 12 bases that match TRBD2. Germline CDR1 MNHNS, CDR2 SASEGT. The CDR3 length is 14 residues. Trimming removed 5 bases from V and 4 bases from J; junction bases left unmatched: 3. CDR3 protein: CASSHTSGRYEQYF. The CDR3 DNA is TGTGCCAGCAGTCATACTAGCGGGAGGTACGAGCAGTACTTC.

The chain is built from TRBV6-6 and TRBJ2-3; D might be TRBD2 (6 bases). V dropped 10 bases and J dropped 5 bases, with 16 bases sitting between them. Germline V gives CDR1 MNHNY, CDR2 SVGAGI (reference sequence). The CDR3 is made up of 13 amino acids. The CDR3 bases are TGTGCCACATTGGGGGGAGCAGGAGATACGCAGTATTTT. Its protein is CATLGGAGDTQYF.

The chain is built from TRBV5-6 and TRBJ1-3; 7 bases fit TRBD1. Looked up from germline, CDR1 is SGHDT and CDR2 is YYEEEE. This CDR3 region has 13 residues. The V and J ends lost 4 bases and 11 bases, in that order; junction bases with no gene match: 9. CDR3 region: CASSPEGGKAIYF. The CDR3 DNA reads as TGTGCCAGCAGCCCCGAAGGGGGCAAGGCCATATATTTT.

This rearrangement joins TRBV4-1 to TRBJ1-2, with D uncertain. The CDR3 extends over 13 amino acids. The V gene lost 2 bases and the J gene lost 5 bases, with 9 bases spanning the gap. CDR1 and CDR2 from the germline V gene are MGHRA and YSYEKL. CDR3 residues: CASSQYGVYGYTF. DNA of the CDR3: TGCGCCAGCAGCCAATACGGAGTATATGGCTACACCTTC.

The V gene is TRBV5-1, the J gene TRBJ2-5; 9 bases fit TRBD1. The V gene end was trimmed by 4 bases and the J gene end by 3 bases; junction bases not matched to a gene: 4. Germline V gene sequence: CDR1 SGHRS, CDR2 YFSETQ. The CDR3 runs 14 residues. The CDR3 here is CASSAGTGKETQYF. The DNA of the CDR3 is TGCGCCAGCAGCGCCGGGACAGGGAAAGAGACCCAGTACTTC.

V usage is TRBV30 and J usage is TRBJ2-7; 8 nucleotides line up with TRBD1. Trimming took 3 bases from V and 6 from J; bases not matched to a gene: 13. Germline V lookup: CDR1 GTSNPN, CDR2 SVGIG (reference sequence). The CDR3 consists of 15 residues. CDR3: CAWRPSGGSSREQYF. As DNA, the CDR3 is TGTGCCTGGAGGCCTTCAGGGGGCTCCTCGCGCGAGCAGTACTTC.

This clone showed up just once. The gene calls are TRBV5-1 and TRBJ1-2, with D uncertain. The CDR3 contains 13 residues. In germline, CDR1 is SGHRS, CDR2 YFSETQ. Between the trimmed V and J ends, which lost 5 bases and 3 bases, there was a span of 11 bases. The CDR3 DNA sequence: TGCGCCAGCAGAGATGAGTATGACTATGGCTACACCTTC. Its translation is CASRDEYDYGYTF.

This clone appeared a few times. The rearrangement uses TRBV4-2 and TRBJ2-2; 8 nucleotides line up with TRBD2. The CDR3 runs to 20 residues. The V gene end was trimmed by 0 bases and the J gene end by 3 bases; junction bases not matched to a gene: 15. CDR1 and CDR2 (germline): LGHNA, YNFKEQ. The CDR3 nucleotides read TGTGCCAGCAGCCAAGATTCTCGTGTCCCCGGGACTAGGGACACCGGGGAGCTGTTTTTT. Its protein product is CASSQDSRVPGTRDTGELFF.

The V and J genes are TRBV5-4 and TRBJ1-3, with D possibly TRBD1 on 5 matching bases. CDR3 size: 15 residues. Trimming left V 4 bases short and J 4 bases short, with 15 bases between. The germline CDR1 and CDR2 sequences are SGHNT and YYREEE (reference sequence). In DNA, the CDR3 is TGTGCCAGCAGCGTGGGACGGGGAGGAGGAAACACCATATATTTT. Amino acids: CASSVGRGGGNTIYF.

This clone was seen a handful of times. This rearrangement joins TRBV19 to TRBJ2-7; a weak D match, TRBD1 (6 bases). Germline CDR1 LNHDA, CDR2 SQIVND (reference sequence). Trimming pared 3 bases from V and 6 bases from J, leaving 15 bases between. The CDR3 runs 14 residues. The CDR3: CASSMVGAAREQYF. CDR3 bases: TGTGCCAGTAGTATGGTGGGGGCGGCTCGCGAGCAGTACTTC.

The CDR3 sequence: CAWSGFGGASDTQYF. In nucleotides, the CDR3 is TGTGCCTGGAGTGGGTTCGGGGGGGCCTCAGATACGCAGTATTTT. The chain has TRBV30 and TRBJ2-3, with 8 positions matching TRBD2. V lost 1 base and J lost 4; bases outside the gene matches: 7. The germline V gene encodes CDR1 GTSNPN and CDR2 SVGIG (reference sequence). CDR3 length equals 15 residues.

V gene TRBV29-1 combines with J gene TRBJ2-1; 13 nucleotides agree with TRBD2. The germline V gene has CDR1 SQVTM and CDR2 ANQGSEA. This CDR3 contains 14 residues. The V gene end was trimmed by 4 bases and the J gene end by 4 bases; junction bases not matched to a gene: 1. CDR3 DNA: TGCAGCGTTGGGACTAGCGGGGGTTACAATGAGCAGTTCTTC. It encodes CSVGTSGGYNEQFF.

This clone was recorded a few times. An end of the junction does not agree with germline; a read error may underlie this. This chain uses TRBV7-9 with TRBJ2-2; D may be TRBD2 (6 bases). The CDR3 sequence is 16 residues long. In germline, CDR1 is SEHNR, CDR2 FQNEAQ (reference sequence). Here the CDR3 reads CSSSLTSSLNTGELFF. CDR3 bases: TGTTCCAGCAGTCTTACTAGCAGCTTGAACACCGGGGAGCTGTTTTTT. The variable domain in full, completed from reference TRBV7-9 and TRBJ2-2, reads DTGVSQNPRHKITKRGQNVTFRCDPISEHNRLYWYRQTLGQGPEFLTYFQNEAQLEKSRLLSDRFSAERPKGSFSTLEIQRTEQGDSAMYLCSSSLTSSLNTGELFFGEGSRLTVL.